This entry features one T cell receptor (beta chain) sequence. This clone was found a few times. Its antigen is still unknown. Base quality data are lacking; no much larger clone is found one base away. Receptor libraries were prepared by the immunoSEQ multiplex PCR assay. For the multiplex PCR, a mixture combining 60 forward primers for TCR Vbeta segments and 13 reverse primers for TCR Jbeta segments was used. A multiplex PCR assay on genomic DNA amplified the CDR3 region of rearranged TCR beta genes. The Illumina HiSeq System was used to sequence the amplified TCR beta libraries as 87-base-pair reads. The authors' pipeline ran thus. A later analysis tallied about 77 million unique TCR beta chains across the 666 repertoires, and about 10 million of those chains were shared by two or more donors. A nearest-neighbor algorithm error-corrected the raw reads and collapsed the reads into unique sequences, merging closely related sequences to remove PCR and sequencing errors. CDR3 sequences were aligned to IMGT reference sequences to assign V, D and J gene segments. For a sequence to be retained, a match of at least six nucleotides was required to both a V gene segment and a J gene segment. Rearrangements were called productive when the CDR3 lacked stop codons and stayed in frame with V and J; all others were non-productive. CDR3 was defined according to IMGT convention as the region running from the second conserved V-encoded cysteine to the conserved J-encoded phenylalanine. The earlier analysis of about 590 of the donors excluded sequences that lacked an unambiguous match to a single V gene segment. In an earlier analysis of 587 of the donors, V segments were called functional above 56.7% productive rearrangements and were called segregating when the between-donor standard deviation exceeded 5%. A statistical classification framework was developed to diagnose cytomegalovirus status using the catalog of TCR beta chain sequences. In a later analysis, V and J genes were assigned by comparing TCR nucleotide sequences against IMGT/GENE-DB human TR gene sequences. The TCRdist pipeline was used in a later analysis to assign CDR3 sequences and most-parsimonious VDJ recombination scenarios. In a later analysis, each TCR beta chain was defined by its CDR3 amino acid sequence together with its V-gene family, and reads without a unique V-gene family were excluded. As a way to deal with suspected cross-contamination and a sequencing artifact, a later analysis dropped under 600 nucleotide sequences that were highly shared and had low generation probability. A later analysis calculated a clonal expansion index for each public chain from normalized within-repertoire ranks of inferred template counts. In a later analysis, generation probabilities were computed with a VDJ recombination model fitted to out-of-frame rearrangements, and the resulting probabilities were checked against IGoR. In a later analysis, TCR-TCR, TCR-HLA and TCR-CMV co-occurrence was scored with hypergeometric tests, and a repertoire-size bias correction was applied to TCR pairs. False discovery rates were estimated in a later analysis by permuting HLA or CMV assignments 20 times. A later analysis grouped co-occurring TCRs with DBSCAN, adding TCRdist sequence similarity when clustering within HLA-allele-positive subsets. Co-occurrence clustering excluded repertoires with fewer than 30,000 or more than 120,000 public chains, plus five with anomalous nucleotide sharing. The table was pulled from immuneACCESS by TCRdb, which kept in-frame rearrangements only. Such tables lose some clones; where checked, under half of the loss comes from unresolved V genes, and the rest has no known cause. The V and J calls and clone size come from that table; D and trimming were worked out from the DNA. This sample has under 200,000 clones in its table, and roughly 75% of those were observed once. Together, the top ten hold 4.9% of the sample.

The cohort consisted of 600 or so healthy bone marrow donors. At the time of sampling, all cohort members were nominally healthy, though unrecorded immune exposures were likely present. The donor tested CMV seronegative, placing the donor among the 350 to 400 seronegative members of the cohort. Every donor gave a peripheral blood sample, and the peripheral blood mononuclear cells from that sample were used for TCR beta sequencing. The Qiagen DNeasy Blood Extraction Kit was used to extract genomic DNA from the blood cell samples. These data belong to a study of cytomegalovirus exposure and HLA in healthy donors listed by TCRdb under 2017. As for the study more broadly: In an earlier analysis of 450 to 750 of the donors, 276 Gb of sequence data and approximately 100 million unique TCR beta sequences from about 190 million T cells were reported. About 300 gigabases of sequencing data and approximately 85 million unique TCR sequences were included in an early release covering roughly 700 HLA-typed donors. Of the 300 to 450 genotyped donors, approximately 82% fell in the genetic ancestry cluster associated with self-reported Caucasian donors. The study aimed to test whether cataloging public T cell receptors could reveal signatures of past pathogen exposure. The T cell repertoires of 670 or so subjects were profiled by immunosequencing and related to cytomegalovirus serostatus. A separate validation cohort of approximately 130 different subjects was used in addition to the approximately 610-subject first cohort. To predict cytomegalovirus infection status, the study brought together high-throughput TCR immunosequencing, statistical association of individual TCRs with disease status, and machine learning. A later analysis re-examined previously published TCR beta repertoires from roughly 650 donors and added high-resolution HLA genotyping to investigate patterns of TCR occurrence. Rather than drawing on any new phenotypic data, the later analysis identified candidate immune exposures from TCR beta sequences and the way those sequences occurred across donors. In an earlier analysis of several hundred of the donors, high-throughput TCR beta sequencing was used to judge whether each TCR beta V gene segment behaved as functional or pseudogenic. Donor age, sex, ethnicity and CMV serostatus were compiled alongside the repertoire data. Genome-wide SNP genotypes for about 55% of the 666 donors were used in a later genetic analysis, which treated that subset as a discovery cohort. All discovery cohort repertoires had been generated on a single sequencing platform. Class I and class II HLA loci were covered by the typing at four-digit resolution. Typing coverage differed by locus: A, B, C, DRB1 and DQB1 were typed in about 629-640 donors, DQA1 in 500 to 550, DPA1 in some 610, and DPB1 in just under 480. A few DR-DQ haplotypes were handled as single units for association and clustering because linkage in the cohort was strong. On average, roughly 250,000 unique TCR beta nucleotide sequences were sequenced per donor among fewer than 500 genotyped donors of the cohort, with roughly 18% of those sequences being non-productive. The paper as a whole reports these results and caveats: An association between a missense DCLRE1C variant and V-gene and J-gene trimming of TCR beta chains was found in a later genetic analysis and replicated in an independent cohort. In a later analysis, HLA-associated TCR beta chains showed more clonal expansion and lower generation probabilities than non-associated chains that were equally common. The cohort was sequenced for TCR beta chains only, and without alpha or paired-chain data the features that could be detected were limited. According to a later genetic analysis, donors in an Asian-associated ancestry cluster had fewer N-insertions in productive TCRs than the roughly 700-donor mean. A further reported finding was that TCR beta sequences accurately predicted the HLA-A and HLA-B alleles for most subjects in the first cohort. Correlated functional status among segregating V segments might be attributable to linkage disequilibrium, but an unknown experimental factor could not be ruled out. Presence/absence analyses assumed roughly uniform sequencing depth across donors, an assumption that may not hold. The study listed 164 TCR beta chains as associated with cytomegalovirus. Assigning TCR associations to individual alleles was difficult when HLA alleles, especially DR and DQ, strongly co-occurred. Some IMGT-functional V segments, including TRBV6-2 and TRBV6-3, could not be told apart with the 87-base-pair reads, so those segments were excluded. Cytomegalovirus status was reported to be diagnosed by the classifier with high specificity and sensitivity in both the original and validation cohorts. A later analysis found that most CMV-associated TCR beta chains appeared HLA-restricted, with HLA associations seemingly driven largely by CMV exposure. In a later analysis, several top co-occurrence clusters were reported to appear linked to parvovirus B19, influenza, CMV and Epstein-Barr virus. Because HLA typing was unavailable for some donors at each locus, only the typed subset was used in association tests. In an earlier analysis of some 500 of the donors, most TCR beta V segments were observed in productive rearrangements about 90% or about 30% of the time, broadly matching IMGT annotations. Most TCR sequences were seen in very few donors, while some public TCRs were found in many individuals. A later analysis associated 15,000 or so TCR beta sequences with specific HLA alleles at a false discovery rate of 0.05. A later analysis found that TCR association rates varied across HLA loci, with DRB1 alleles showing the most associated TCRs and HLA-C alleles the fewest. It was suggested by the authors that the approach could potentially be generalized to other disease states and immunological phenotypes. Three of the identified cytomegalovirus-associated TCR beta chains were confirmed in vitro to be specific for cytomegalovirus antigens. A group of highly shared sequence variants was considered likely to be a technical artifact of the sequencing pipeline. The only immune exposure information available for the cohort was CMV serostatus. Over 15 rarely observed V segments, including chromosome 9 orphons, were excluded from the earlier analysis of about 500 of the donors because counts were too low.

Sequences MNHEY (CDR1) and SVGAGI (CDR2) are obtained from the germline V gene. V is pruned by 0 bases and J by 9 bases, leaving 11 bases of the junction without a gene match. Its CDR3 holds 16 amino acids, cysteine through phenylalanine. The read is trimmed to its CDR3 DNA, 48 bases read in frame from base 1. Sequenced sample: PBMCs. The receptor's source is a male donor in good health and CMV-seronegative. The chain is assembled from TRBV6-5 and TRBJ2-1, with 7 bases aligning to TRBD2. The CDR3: CASSYSDGGSDTEQFF. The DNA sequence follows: TGTGCCAGCAGTTACTCCGACGGCGGGAGTGATACTGAGCAGTTCTTC.